The 11 T cell receptor beta chains presented below share a single source sample, sequenced in a study of breast tumors, draining lymph nodes, adjacent tissues. TCRdb re-analysed the multiplex PCR reads in MiXCR, keeping a single row per CDR3 protein. Of about 15,000 distinct CDR3 sequences listed, roughly 50% are singletons. The source material was tumor-adjacent breast tissue. The receptors were gathered from a female donor with breast cancer. Some clones in this sample may be carry-over from other donors' samples.

The chain employs TRBV19 and TRBJ1-1; TRBD1 matches 12 bases. Trimming at V came to 3 bases and at J to 10 bases, leaving 15 bases not matched to a gene. The CDR3 is 17 amino acids. Germline loops: CDR1 LNHDA, CDR2 SQIVND (reference sequence). Written as DNA, the CDR3 is TGTGCCAGTAGTATCCGGGAAGGGACAGGGGGCAGGAGTGGAGCTTTCTTT. Translating gives CASSIREGTGGRSGAFF.

This clonotype was found many times. This sequence may be a read error, since a much larger clone differs from it by one base. V usage is TRBV10-3 and J usage is TRBJ2-7; TRBD1 is a possible D gene (6 bases). The germline gives CDR1 ENHRY, CDR2 SYGVKD. The CDR3 has 13 residues. Trimming took off 10 bases at V and 3 bases at J, with 16 bases between the two ends. This chain's CDR3 is CATSLDSFYEQYF. The CDR3 DNA reads as TGTGCCACCAGCTTGGACAGTTTCTACGAGCAGTACTTC.

V is TRBV9 and J is TRBJ2-7, with D perhaps matching TRBD2 (5 bases). Germline CDR1 SGDLS, CDR2 YYNGEE. The CDR3 has 15 amino acids. V lost 1 base to trimming and J lost 0 bases, with 11 bases between them. The CDR3 here is CASSVYPGDSYEQYF. CDR3 bases: TGTGCCAGCAGCGTATACCCCGGGGACTCCTACGAGCAGTACTTC.

This clonotype is a singleton in its sample. This chain uses TRBV9 with TRBJ1-3, with 9 bases aligning to TRBD1. The CDR3 is 16 amino acids. CDR1 is SGDLS, CDR2 YYNGEE, per germline. V lost 4 bases to trimming and J lost 2 bases; unmatched junction nucleotides: 7. CDR3 residues: CASSIRQGVTGNTIYF. CDR3 DNA: TGTGCCAGCAGCATTCGACAGGGGGTCACTGGAAACACCATATATTTT.

This clonotype was seen many times. This may come from a read error, since a much larger clone is one base off. The chain recombines TRBV7-3 with TRBJ2-6; D is perhaps TRBD1 (5 bases). The CDR3 runs 15 residues. Germline V gene lookup returns CDR1 SGHTA and CDR2 FQGTGA. The CDR3 DNA follows: TGTGCCAGCAGCCCCCCCGACTCTGGGGCCAACGTCCTGCCTTTC. Protein product: CASSPPDSGANVLPF.

This clonotype was recorded many times. The chain joins TRBV3-1 to TRBJ2-2; TRBD2 matches at 8 bases. There are 18 residues in the CDR3. Germline values: CDR1 LGHDT, CDR2 YNNKEL (reference sequence). V gave up 0 bases and J gave up 4 bases; unmatched junction bases: 10. The CDR3 DNA reads TGTGCCAGCAGCCAAGATCCGGGACTAGGCTTCGGCACCGGGGAGCTGTTTTTT. Encoded protein: CASSQDPGLGFGTGELFF.

The CDR3 loop reads CSADRGYGYTF. In DNA form, the CDR3 reads TGCAGTGCGGACAGGGGATATGGCTACACCTTC. The rearrangement uses TRBV20-1 and TRBJ1-2; 9 bases match TRBD1. The CDR3 extends over 11 amino acids. Germline values: CDR1 DFQATT, CDR2 SNEGSKA (reference sequence). V lost 6 bases, J lost 5 bases, and 1 base stayed unmatched.

This clonotype was seen repeatedly, ten times or more. This rearrangement joins TRBV18 to TRBJ1-2; 8 bases are shared with TRBD1. This CDR3 region has 13 residues. Germline V gene lookup returns CDR1 KGHSH and CDR2 LQKENI. V lost 3 bases, J lost 6 bases, and 3 bases stayed unmatched. The CDR3 loop reads CASSPDREDGYTF. The CDR3 DNA is TGTGCCAGCTCACCGGACAGGGAGGATGGCTACACCTTC.

This clonotype is medium-sized. The chain uses TRBV20-1 and TRBJ2-7; D is unresolved. V was shortened by 1 base and J by 0 bases, with 7 bases between the two germline ends. Germline CDR1 and CDR2: DFQATT and SNEGSKA (reference sequence). This CDR3 region has 13 residues. CDR3 sequence reads: CSARVGPSYEQYF. In DNA, the CDR3 is TGCAGTGCTAGAGTCGGGCCCTCCTACGAGCAGTACTTC.

This clonotype was seen at least ten times. The junction departs from the called germline gene at one end, perhaps through a read error. This CDR3 is CASSYTDFPPF. In DNA, the CDR3 is TGTGCCAGCAGTTACACCGATTTTCCCCCCTTC. J is TRBJ2-7 and V is TRBV2; D is unclear. Germline loops: CDR1 SNHLY, CDR2 FYNNEI. CDR3 size: 11 residues.

This clonotype was seen repeatedly, ten times or more. V gene TRBV5-1 combines with J gene TRBJ2-3; no definite D call. The CDR3 spans 15 residues. V lost 4 bases and J lost 2, with 14 bases in between. The germline V gene has CDR1 SGHRS and CDR2 YFSETQ. The DNA of the CDR3 is TGCGCCAGCAGCCCACAACGTGTCCCCACAGATACGCAGTATTTT. Its protein is CASSPQRVPTDTQYF.